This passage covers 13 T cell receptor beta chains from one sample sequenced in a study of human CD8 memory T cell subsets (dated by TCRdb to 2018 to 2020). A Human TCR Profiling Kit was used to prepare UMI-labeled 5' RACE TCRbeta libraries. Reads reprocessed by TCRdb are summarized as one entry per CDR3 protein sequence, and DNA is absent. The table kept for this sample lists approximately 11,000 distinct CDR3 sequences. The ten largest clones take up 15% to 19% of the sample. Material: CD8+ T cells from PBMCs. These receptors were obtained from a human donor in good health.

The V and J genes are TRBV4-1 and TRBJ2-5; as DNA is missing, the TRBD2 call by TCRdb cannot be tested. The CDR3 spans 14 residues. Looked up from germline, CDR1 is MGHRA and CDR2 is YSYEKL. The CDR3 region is CASSPGLGQETQYF.

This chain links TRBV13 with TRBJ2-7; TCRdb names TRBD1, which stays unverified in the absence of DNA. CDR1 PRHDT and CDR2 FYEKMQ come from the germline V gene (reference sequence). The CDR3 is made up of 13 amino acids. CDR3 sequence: CASSESGDYEQYF.

The CDR3 sequence: CASLGGENSYEQYF. J is TRBJ2-7 and V is TRBV7-8; with no DNA, the TCRdb D assignment of TRBD2 cannot be verified. There are 14 residues in the CDR3. CDR1 and CDR2 (germline): SGHVS, FQNEAQ.

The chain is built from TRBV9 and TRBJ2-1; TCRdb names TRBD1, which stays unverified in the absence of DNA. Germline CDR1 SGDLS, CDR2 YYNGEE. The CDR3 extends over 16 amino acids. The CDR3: CASSPSDRGLYNEQFF.

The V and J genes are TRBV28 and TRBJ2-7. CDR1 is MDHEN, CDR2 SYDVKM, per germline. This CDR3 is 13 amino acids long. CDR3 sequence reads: CAHQREPSYEQYF.

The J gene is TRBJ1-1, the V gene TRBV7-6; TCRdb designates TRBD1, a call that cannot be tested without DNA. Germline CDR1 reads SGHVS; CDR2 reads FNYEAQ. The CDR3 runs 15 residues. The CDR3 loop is CASSSWTGMNTEAFF.

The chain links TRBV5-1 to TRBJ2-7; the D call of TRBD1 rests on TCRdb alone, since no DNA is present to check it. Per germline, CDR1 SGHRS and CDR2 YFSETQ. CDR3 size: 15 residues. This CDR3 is CASSLDFGRAYEQYF. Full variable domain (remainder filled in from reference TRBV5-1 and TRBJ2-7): KAGVTQTPRYLIKTRGQQVTLSCSPISGHRSVSWYQQTPGQGLQFLFEYFSETQRNKGNFPGRFSGRQFSNSRSEMNVSTLELGDSALYLCASSLDFGRAYEQYFGPGTRLTVT.

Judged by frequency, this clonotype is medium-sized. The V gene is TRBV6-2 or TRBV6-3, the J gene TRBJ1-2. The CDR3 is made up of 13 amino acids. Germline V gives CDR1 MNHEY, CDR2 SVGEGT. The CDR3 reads CASSIQGNYGYTF.

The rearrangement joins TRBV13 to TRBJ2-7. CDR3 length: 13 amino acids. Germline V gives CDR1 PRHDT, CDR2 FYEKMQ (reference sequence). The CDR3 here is CASSLRGGYEQYF.

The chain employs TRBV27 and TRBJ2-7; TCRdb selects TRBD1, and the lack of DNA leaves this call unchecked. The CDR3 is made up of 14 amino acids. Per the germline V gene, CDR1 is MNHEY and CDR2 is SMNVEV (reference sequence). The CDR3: CASMVGQVTHEQYF.

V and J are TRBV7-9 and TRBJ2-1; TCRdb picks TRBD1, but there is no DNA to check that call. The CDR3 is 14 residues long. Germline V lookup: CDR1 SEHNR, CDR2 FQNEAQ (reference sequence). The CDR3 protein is CASSSGGAPLEQFF.

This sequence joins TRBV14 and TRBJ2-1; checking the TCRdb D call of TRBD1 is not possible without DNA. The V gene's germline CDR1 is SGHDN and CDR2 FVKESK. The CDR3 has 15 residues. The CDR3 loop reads CASSQFLGAGNEQFF.

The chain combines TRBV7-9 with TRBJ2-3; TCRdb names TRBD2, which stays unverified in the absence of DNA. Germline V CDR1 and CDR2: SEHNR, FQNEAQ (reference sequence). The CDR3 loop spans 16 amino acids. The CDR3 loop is CASSIWDKPSPDTQYF.